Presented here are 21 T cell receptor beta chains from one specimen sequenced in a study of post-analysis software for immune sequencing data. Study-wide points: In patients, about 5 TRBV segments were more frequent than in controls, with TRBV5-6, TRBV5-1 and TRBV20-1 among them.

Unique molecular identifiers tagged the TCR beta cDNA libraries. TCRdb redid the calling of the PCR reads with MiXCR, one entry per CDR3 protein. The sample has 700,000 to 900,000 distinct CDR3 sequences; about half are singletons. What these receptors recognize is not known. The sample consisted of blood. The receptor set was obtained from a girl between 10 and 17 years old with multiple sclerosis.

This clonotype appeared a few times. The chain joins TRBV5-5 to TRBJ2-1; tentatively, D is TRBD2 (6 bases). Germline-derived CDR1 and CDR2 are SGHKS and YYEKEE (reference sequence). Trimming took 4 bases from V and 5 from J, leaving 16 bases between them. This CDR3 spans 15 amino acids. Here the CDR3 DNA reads TGTGCCAGCAGCCGCGGGGCGACAGCGAACAATGAGCAGTTCTTC. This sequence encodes CASSRGATANNEQFF.

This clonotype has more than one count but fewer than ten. In DNA, the CDR3 is TGTGCCATCAGTGAGGGGCTAGCGGGAGGAGCCGAGCAGTACTTC. It specifies CAISEGLAGGAEQYF. V usage is TRBV10-3 and J usage is TRBJ2-7; 11 bases are shared with TRBD2. The germline V gene encodes CDR1 ENHRY and CDR2 SYGVKD. The CDR3 runs 15 residues. The trim removed 2 bases at V and 6 bases at J, leaving 6 bases unmatched.

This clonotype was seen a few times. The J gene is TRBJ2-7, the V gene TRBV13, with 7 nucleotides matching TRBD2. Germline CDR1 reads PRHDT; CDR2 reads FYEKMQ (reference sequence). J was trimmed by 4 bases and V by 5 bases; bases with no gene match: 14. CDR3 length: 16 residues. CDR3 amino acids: CASSRSPGLVPYEQYF. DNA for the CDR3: TGTGCCAGCAGCCGTTCCCCTGGACTAGTACCGTACGAGCAGTACTTC.

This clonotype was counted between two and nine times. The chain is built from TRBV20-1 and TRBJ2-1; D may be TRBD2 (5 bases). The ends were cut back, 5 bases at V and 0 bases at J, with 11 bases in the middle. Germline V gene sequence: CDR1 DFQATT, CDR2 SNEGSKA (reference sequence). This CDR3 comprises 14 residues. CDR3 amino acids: CSAYRTDSYNEQFF. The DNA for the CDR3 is TGCAGTGCTTATCGGACTGACTCCTACAATGAGCAGTTCTTC.

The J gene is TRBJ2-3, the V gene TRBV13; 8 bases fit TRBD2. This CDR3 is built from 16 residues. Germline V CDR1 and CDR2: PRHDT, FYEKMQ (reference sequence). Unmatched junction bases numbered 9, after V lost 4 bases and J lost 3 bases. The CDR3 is CASSSPGLVGTDTQYF. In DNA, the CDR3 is TGTGCCAGCAGCTCCCCGGGACTAGTGGGGACAGATACGCAGTATTTT.

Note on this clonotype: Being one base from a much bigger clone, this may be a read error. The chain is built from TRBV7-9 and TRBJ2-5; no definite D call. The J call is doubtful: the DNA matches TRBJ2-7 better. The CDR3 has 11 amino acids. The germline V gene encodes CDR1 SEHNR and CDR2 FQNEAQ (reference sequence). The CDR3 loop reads CASSRNCEQYF. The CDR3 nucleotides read TGTGCCAGCAGCCGAAACTGCGAGCAGTACTTC.

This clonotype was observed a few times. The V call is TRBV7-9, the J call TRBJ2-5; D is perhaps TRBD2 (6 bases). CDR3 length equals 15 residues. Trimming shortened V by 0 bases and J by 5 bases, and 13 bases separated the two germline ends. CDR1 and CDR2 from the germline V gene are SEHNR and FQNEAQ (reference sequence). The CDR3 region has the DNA TGTGCCAGCAGCTTAGCGAGCGGGCCGGTGGAGACCCAGTACTTC. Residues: CASSLASGPVETQYF.

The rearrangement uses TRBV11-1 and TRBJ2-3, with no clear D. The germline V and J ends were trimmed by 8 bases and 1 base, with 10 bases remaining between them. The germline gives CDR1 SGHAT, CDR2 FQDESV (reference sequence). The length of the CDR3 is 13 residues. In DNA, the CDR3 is TGTGCCAGCCGCCAAAGCCGCACAGATACGCAGTATTTT. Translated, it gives CASRQSRTDTQYF.

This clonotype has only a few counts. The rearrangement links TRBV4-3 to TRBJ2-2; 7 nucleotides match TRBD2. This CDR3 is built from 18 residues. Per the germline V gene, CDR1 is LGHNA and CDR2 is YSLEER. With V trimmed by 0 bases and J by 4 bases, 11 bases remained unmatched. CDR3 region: CASSQDPSAGEATGELFF. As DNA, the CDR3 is TGCGCCAGCAGCCAAGACCCGTCTGCGGGAGAAGCCACCGGGGAGCTGTTTTTT.

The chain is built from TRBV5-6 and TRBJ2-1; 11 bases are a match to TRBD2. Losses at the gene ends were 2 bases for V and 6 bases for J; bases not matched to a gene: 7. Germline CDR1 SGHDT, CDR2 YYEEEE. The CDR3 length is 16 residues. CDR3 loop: CASSFRTSGRSNEQFF. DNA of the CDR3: TGTGCCAGCAGCTTCCGAACTAGCGGGAGATCCAATGAGCAGTTCTTC.

The CDR3 DNA is TGCAGTGCTCTTGGGGCGATGGTCCAAGAGACCCAGTACTTC. Translation gives CSALGAMVQETQYF. The rearrangement joins TRBV20-1 to TRBJ2-5; the D gene is possibly TRBD1 (5 bases). Germline V gene sequence: CDR1 DFQATT, CDR2 SNEGSKA (reference sequence). The CDR3 has 14 amino acids. Trimming removed 5 bases at V and 1 base at J, with 14 bases between.

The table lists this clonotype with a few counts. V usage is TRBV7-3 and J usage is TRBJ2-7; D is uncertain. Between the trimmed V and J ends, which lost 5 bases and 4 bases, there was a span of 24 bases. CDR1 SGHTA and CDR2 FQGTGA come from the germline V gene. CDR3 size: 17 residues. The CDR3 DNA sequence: TGTGCCAGCAGCGGACCCTTTAACGGGCCCTCCTTGTACGAGCAGTACTTC. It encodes CASSGPFNGPSLYEQYF.

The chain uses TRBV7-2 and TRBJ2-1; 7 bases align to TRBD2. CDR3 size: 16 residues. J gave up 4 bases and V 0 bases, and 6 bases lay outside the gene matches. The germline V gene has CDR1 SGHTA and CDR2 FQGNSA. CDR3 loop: CASSLAGGPRYNEQFF. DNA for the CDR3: TGTGCCAGCAGCTTAGCGGGAGGGCCAAGATACAATGAGCAGTTCTTC.

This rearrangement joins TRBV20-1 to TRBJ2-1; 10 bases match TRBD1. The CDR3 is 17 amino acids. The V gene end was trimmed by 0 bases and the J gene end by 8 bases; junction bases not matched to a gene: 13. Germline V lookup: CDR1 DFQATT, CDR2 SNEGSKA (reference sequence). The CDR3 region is CSARDLWGDRGFDEQFF. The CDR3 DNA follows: TGCAGTGCTAGAGATCTTTGGGGGGACAGGGGTTTCGATGAGCAGTTCTTC.

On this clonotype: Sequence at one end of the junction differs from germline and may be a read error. CDR3 loop: CASSFVTPRVGHTF. The CDR3 DNA reads TGTGCCAGCAGTTTTGTGACCCCTAGAGTTGGCCACACCTTC. The rearrangement joins TRBV28 to TRBJ1-2; D is uncertain. The CDR3 covers 14 residues. From germline, CDR1 is MDHEN and CDR2 SYDVKM.

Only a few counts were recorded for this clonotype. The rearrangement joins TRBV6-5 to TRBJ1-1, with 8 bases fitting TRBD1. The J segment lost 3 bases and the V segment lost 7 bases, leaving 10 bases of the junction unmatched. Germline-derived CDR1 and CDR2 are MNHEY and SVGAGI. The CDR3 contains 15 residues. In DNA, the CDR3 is TGTGCCAGCACCGTTTCCAGGGGGCGCCACACTGAAGCTTTCTTT. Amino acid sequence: CASTVSRGRHTEAFF.

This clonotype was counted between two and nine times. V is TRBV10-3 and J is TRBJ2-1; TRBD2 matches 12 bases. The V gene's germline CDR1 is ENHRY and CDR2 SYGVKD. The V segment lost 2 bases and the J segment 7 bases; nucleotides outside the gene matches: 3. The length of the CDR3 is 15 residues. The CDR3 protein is CAISETTSGRNEQFF. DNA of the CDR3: TGTGCCATCAGTGAGACGACTAGCGGGAGAAATGAGCAGTTCTTC.

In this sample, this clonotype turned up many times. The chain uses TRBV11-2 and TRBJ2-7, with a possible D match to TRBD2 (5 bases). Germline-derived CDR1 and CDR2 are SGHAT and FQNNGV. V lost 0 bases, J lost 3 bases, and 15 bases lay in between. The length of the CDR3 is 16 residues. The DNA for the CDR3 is TGTGCCAGCAGCTTAGATCTGGCAGGAGGCATCTACGAGCAGTACTTC. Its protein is CASSLDLAGGIYEQYF.

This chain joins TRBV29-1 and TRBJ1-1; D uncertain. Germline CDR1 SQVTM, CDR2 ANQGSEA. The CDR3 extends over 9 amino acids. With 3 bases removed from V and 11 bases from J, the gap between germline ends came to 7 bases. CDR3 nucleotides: TGCAGCGTTGACGGCTGGGCTTTCTTT. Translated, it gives CSVDGWAFF.

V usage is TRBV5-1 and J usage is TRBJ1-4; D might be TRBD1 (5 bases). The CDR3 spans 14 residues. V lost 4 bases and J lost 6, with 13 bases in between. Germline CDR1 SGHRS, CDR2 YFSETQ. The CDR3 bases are TGCGCCAGCAGCCCCAGGGCGCGGGATGAAAAACTGTTTTTT. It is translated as CASSPRARDEKLFF.

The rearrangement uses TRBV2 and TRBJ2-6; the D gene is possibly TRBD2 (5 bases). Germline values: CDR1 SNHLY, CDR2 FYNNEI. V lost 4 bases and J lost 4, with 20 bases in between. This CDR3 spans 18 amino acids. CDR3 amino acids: CASSVLVPADVGANVLTF. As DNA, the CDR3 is TGTGCCAGCAGTGTTTTGGTACCAGCGGACGTGGGGGCCAACGTCCTGACTTTC.